This T cell receptor beta chain emerged from a study of Ad26.COV2.S vaccination and SARS-CoV-2 variants. The method was immunoSEQ multiplex PCR; TCRdb's version includes in-frame clones alone and lacks a portion of them. The sample has 350,000 to 550,000 clones; 89% are singletons. Noted treatment: around 19 received Ad26.COV2.S at low or high dose, single or two shots; about 5 received placebo; per-sample allocation not given. Samples analyzed were those drawn on day 63 after the first vaccine or placebo injection. This CDR3 spans 12 amino acids. V lost 5 bases and J lost 0, with 4 bases in between. Germline CDR1 and CDR2: SGHDN and FVKESK.

The sequenced sample was peripheral blood, obtained in a trial of Ad26.COV2.S vaccine versus placebo. This chain links TRBV14 with TRBJ1-1, with D unresolved. This TCR was sampled from a person aged 18-60 years who received the Ad26.COV2.S COVID-19 vaccine or a placebo. Here the CDR3 reads CASSLMNTEAFF. CDR3 bases: TGTGCCAGCAGCTTGATGAACACTGAAGCTTTCTTT.